The sequence of this T cell receptor beta chain was determined in a study of CD8+ T cells in alopecia areata. Study background: Treated patients were given oral tofacitinib, which was dosed at 5 to 10 mg twice daily. Notes on the study in general: Tofacitinib did not eliminate many expanded lesional clones from scalp or blood. Scalp clonality and expanded CD8+ clones among the top 100 were significantly decreased by tofacitinib. Mice gave a clearer picture of TCR sharing than patients did, possibly for HLA-related reasons.

This CDR3 is built from 16 residues. Between the trimmed V and J ends, which lost 3 bases and 0 bases, there was a span of 15 bases. Reverse transcription of extracted RNA yielded cDNA, which provided the sequencing template. Using immunoSEQ multiplex PCR, the repertoire was profiled, and TCRdb retains in-frame clones only, with some absent. Seen here are some 150,000 clones, 54% observed once, and the top ten hold approximately 16%. Treatment: oral pan-JAK inhibitor, 5-10 mg twice daily. This clone was seen only a few times. Its antigen is currently unknown. This sequence was found in a human donor with alopecia areata. This specimen was CD8+ T cells sorted from blood, taken at week 4, from a patient treated with tofacitinib. The rearrangement links TRBV23-1 to TRBJ2-7, with D maybe TRBD1 (5 bases). TRBV23-1 is identified as an open reading frame with a role that is uncertain. This CDR3 is CASSQVGAVSSYEQYF. CDR3 DNA sequence: TGCGCCAGCAGTCAGGTTGGGGCAGTTAGCTCCTACGAGCAGTACTTC.